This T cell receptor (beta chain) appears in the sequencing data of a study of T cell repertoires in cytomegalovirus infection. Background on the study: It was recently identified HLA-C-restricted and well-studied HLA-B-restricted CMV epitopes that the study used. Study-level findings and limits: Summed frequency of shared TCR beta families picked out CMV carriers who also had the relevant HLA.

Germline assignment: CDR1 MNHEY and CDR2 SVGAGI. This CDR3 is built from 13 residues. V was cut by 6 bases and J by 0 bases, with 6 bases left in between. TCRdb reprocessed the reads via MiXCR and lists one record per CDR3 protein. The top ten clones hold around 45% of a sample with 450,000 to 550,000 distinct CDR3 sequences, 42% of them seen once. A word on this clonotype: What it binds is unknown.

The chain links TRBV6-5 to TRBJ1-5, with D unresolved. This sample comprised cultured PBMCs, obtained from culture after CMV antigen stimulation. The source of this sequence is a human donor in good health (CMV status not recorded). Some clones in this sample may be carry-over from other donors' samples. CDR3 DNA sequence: TGTGCCAGCAGGCCAGATAGCAATCAGCCCCAGCATTTT. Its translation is CASRPDSNQPQHF.